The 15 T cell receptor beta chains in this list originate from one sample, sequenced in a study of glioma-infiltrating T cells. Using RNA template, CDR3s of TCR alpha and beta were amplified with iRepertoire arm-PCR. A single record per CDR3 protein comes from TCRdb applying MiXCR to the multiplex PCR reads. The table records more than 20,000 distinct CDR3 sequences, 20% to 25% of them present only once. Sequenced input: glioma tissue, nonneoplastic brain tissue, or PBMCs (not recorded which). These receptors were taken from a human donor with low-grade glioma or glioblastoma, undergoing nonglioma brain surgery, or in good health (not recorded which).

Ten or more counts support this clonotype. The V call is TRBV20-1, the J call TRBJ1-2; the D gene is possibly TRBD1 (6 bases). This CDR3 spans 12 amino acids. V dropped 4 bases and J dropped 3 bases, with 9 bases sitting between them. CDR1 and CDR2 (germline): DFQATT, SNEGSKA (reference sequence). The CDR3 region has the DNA TGCAGTGCTAAGGGGGTCTACTATGGCTACACCTTC. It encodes CSAKGVYYGYTF.

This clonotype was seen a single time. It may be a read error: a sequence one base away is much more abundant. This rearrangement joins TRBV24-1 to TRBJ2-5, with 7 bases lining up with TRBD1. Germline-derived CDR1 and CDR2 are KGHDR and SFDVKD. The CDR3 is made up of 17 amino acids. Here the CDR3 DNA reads TGTGCCACCAGGACGTGGTGTAGGGACAGCTTGCAAGGGACCCAGTACTTC. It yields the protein CATRTWCRDSLQGTQYF.

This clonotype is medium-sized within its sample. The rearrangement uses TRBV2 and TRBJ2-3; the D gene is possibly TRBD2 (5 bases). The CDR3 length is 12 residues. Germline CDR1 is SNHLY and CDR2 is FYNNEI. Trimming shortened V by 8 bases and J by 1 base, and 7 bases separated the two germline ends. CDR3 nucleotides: TGTGCCAGCGGGCGGGGCACAGATACGCAGTATTTT. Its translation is CASGRGTDTQYF.

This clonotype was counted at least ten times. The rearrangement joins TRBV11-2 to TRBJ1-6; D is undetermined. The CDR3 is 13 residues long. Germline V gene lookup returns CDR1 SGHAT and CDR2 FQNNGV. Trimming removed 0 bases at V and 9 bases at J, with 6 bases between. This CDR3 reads CASSLEASSPLHF. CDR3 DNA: TGTGCCAGCAGCTTAGAGGCTAGTTCACCCCTCCACTTT.

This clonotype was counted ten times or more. In DNA, the CDR3 is TGTGCCAGCAGCTCCCTTCGCGCCCACGAGCAGTACTTC. This translates into CASSSLRAHEQYF. V is TRBV7-2 and J is TRBJ2-7, with D hard to call. V lost 4 bases and J lost 5, with 12 bases in between. The CDR3 spans 13 residues. The germline CDR1 and CDR2 sequences are SGHTA and FQGNSA.

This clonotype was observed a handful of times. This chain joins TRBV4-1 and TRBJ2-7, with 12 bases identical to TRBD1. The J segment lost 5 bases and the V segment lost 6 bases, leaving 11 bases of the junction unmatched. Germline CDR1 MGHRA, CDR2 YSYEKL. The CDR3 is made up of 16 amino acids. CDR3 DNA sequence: TGCGCCAGCAGTTACGACACCGGGACAGGGGGCAACGAGCAGTACTTC. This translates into CASSYDTGTGGNEQYF.

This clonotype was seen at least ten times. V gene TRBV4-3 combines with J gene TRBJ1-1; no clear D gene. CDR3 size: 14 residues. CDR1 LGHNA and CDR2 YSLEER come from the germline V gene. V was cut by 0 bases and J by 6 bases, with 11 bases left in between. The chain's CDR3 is CASSQDLNGAEAFF. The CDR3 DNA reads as TGCGCCAGCAGCCAAGATCTTAATGGGGCTGAAGCTTTCTTT.

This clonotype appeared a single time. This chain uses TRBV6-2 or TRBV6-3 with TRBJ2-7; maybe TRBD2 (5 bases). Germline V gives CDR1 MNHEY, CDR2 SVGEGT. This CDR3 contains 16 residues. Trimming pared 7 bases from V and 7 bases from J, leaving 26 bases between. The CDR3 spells CASTGLTTEIRDEQYF. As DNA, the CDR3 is TGTGCCAGCACAGGATTGACTACCGAGATTAGGGATGAGCAGTACTTC.

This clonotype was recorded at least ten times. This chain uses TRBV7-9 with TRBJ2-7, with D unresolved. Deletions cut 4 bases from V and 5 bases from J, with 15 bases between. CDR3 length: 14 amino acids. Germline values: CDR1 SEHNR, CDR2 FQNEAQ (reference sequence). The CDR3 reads CASSSSLSPDEQYF. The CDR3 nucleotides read TGTGCCAGCAGCTCCTCCCTGTCCCCGGACGAGCAGTACTTC.

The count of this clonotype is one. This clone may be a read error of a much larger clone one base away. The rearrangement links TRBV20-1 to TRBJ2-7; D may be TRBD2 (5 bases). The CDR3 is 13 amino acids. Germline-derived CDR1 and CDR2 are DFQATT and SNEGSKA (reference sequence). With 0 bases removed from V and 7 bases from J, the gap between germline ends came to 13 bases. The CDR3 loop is CSARELGSVEQYF. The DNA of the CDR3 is TGCAGTGCTAGAGAACTAGGGAGCGTGGAGCAGTACTTC.

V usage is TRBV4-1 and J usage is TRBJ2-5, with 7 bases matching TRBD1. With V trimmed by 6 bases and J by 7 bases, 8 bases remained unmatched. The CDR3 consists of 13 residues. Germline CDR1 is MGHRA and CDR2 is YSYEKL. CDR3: CASRSTGLGTQYF. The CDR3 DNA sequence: TGCGCCAGCAGGTCGACAGGGTTAGGGACCCAGTACTTC.

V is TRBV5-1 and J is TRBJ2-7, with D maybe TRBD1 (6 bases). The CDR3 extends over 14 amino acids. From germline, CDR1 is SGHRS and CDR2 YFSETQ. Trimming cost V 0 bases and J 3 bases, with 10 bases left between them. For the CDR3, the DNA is TGCGCCAGCAGCTTGGGACAGGCCCTCTACGAGCAGTACTTC. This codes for CASSLGQALYEQYF.

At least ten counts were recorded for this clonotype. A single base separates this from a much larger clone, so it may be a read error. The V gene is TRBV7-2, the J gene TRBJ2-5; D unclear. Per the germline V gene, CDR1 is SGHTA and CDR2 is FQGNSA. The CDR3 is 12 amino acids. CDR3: CARSALAETQYF. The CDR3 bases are TGTGCCCGCAGCGCGCTGGCCGAGACCCAGTACTTC.

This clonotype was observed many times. The chain's CDR3 is CSARDSGAGYGYTF. CDR3 DNA: TGCAGTGCTAGAGATTCAGGGGCGGGGTATGGCTACACCTTC. J is TRBJ1-2 and V is TRBV20-1, with D maybe TRBD1 (6 bases). The length of the CDR3 is 14 residues. V lost 0 bases to trimming and J lost 5 bases, with 13 bases between them. Germline V lookup: CDR1 DFQATT, CDR2 SNEGSKA (reference sequence).

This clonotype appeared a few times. The CDR3 sequence: CASSPSWRGGFETQYF. Here the CDR3 DNA reads TGTGCCAGCAGCCCCAGCTGGCGGGGGGGTTTCGAGACCCAGTACTTC. The J gene is TRBJ2-5, the V gene TRBV7-9; 9 nucleotides align to TRBD2. The V and J ends lost 5 bases and 5 bases, in that order; junction bases with no gene match: 12. Germline V gene lookup returns CDR1 SEHNR and CDR2 FQNEAQ (reference sequence). The CDR3 has 16 residues.